The rows below give T cell receptor beta chains drawn from one sample of a study of blood T cell repertoires in COVID-19. Repertoires were generated with immunoSEQ multiplex PCR, while TCRdb's copy carries only in-frame clones and drops some. The table shows some 100,000 clones, with roughly 82% occurring only once. Source material: peripheral blood. These receptors were taken from a man aged 50 to 59 with active or convalescent COVID-19. The CDR3 runs from the conserved cysteine through the conserved F or W. D genes are given only for firm matches.

TRBV20-1,.,CSAPEGTFF
TRBV7-2,TRBD2,CASSFLASGGVSSYEQYF
TRBV10-2,TRBD1,CASTDRGNSYQPQHF
TRBV28,TRBD1,CASSPTTGTREAFF
TRBV27,TRBD2,CASNWGLAGPLSTDTQYF
TRBV5-1,.,CASSLGGYGYTF
TRBV23-1,TRBD1,CASTPRMGQGHQPQHF
TRBV5-1,.,CASSNPRTDTQYF
TRBV5-5,TRBD1,CASSFTGTGANTEAFF
TRBV6-5,.,CASRAGTDTQYF
TRBV10-1,TRBD2,CASSGPAGDLQETQYF
TRBV5-1,.,CASSTGSLSYEQYF
TRBV7-2,TRBD2,CASSLAGAGGYETQYF
TRBV7-6,TRBD2,CASSLALAGDNEQFF
TRBV2,.,CASVLRSNYGYTF
TRBV7-8,.,CASSSHRGTNSNQPQHF
TRBV7-2,TRBD2,CASSLTSGGEKTQYF
TRBV3-1/TRBV3-2,TRBD1,CASSTGTGTDTQYF
TRBV27,.,CASSTRGNIQYF
TRBV28,.,CASREGASISYNEQFF
TRBV5-1,.,CASSLGTVVEQFF
TRBV2,.,CASSDSRVDAKNIQYF
TRBV2,TRBD1,CASSAGTGVETQYF
TRBV15,.,CATSRDHNGGITGELFF
TRBV7-9,TRBD2,CASFGGAGYNEQFF
TRBV7-9,.,CASSLTPSDFELFF
TRBV19,.,CASSIRGTDTQYF
TRBV24-1,TRBD1,CATSDLLGQGLDNEQFF
TRBV19,.,CASSTGFGFTEAFF
TRBV30,.,CAWSVLLPNTEAFF
TRBV18,TRBD2,CASSPTSGGNEQYF
TRBV7-2,.,CASSLVLSYEQYF
TRBV11-2,.,CASSLSLAEETQYF
TRBV12-5,TRBD1,CASGLKTGTGSSYNSPLHF
TRBV27,TRBD1,CASSLGQGGNSPLHF
TRBV19,TRBD1,CASSLGQSQREKLFF
TRBV4-1,.,CASSQVPFRGPQPQHF
TRBV7-8,TRBD1,CASSKGQGGQPQHF
TRBV10-3,TRBD2,CAISDGLAGAQGTDTQYF
TRBV2,TRBD1,CASSFGTGSFMNTEAFF
TRBV9,.,CASSVGRRASAQETQYF
TRBV19,.,CASSGQPQETQYF
TRBV14,TRBD2,CASSQALAGQFF
TRBV3-1/TRBV3-2,TRBD1,CASSQVRAAGGAGNYGYTF
TRBV10-3,TRBD1,CAIGPGQGRNSPLHF
TRBV28,TRBD1,CASSLYGQGNGELFF
TRBV2,.,CASSEASGTGELFF
TRBV9,.,CASSPRLVAQLNEQFF
TRBV5-1,.,CASSLSHSKETQYF
TRBV7-5,.,CVSSGDTEAFF
TRBV19,TRBD1,CASSGQGAGELFF
TRBV28,TRBD1,CASSPRPGQGKQPQHF
TRBV19,TRBD1,CASSLGTGGAKISPLHF
TRBV18,.,CASSPGQTGGNQPQHF
TRBV4-3,.,CASSQESRYGYTF
TRBV9,TRBD1,CASSPPGGNQPQHF
TRBV5-1,TRBD1,CASSFGIEDRAGNTIYF
TRBV19,.,CAVSRAGPRNTIYF
TRBV5-6,TRBD1,CASSWDRGMNEKLFF